These 32 T cell receptor beta chains came from one sample sequenced in a study of blood T cells in healthy people across ages. Through a sample-barcoded 5' primer and a J-beta primer mix, a second PCR was run for 7 to 11 cycles. TCRdb re-derived calls from the 5' RACE reads in MiXCR, one entry per CDR3 protein. This sample has 730,000 or so distinct CDR3 sequences, with approximately 40% found just once. Sequenced sample: blood. The receptors shown here come from a man older than 75 in good health.

The sample holds a few counts of this clonotype. CDR3 loop: CASSNRAQIGELFF. As DNA, the CDR3 is TGCGCCAGCAGCAACCGGGCTCAAATTGGGGAGCTGTTTTTT. The rearrangement links TRBV5-1 to TRBJ2-2; D ambiguous. The CDR3 extends over 14 amino acids. Trimming cost V 4 bases and J 8 bases, with 15 bases left between them. Germline V CDR1 and CDR2: SGHRS, YFSETQ. Filled out from reference TRBV5-1 and TRBJ2-2, the complete variable domain reads KAGVTQTPRYLIKTRGQQVTLSCSPISGHRSVSWYQQTPGQGLQFLFEYFSETQRNKGNFPGRFSGRQFSNSRSEMNVSTLELGDSALYLCASSNRAQIGELFFGEGSRLTVL.

The genes are TRBV30 and TRBJ2-7; 7 bases are a match to TRBD1. This CDR3 is built from 15 residues. Germline V CDR1 and CDR2: GTSNPN, SVGIG (reference sequence). V shed 2 bases and J 0 bases; nucleotides not matched to a gene: 7. CDR3 DNA: TGTGCCTGGAGTTGGGGGACAGATTTCTCCTACGAGCAGTACTTC. Translation gives CAWSWGTDFSYEQYF.

This clonotype was counted only a few times. V gene TRBV3-1 combines with J gene TRBJ2-3; TRBD2 agrees at 14 bases. Germline-derived CDR1 and CDR2 are LGHDT and YNNKEL (reference sequence). The ends lost 3 bases at V and 0 bases at J; junction bases unmatched: 2. This CDR3 is 17 amino acids long. Here the CDR3 DNA reads TGTGCCAGCAGCCAGCGACTAGCGGGAGGGAGCACAGATACGCAGTATTTT. It codes for CASSQRLAGGSTDTQYF.

Many counts were recorded for this clonotype. J is TRBJ2-1 and V is TRBV20-1; 9 bases align to TRBD2. Germline V gene lookup returns CDR1 DFQATT and CDR2 SNEGSKA (reference sequence). The CDR3 has 15 residues. With V trimmed by 3 bases and J by 5 bases, 8 bases remained unmatched. The CDR3 region has the DNA TGCAGTGCTAGGCAAGCGGGAGGAACCCACAATGAGCAGTTCTTC. This codes for CSARQAGGTHNEQFF.

In its sample, this clonotype was seen a few times. This sequence joins TRBV20-1 and TRBJ2-1; TRBD2 is a possible D gene (5 bases). This CDR3 contains 11 residues. The germline CDR1 and CDR2 sequences are DFQATT and SNEGSKA (reference sequence). CDR3 in amino acids: CSRRLRREQFF. The CDR3 DNA reads as TGCAGCCGACGTCTCCGGAGGGAGCAGTTCTTC.

The CDR3 spells CASSPEFDRKRAFF. The CDR3 DNA reads TGCGCCAGCAGCCCCGAATTCGACAGAAAGAGAGCTTTCTTT. V is TRBV5-1 and J is TRBJ1-1; tentative D call: TRBD1 (5 bases). The germline CDR1 and CDR2 sequences are SGHRS and YFSETQ. The CDR3 runs to 14 residues. Trimming took off 4 bases at V and 10 bases at J, with 20 bases between the two ends.

The rearrangement uses TRBV20-1 and TRBJ2-1; D is unresolved. The CDR3 contains 11 residues. V dropped 3 bases and J dropped 10 bases, with 10 bases sitting between them. CDR1 and CDR2 (germline): DFQATT, SNEGSKA (reference sequence). CDR3 DNA sequence: TGCAGTGCTAGTCCTATGGGAGAGCAGTTCTTC. It specifies CSASPMGEQFF.

This chain joins TRBV28 and TRBJ2-4, with D unresolved. The length of the CDR3 is 16 residues. Germline lookup yields CDR1 MDHEN and CDR2 SYDVKM. Trimming removed 2 bases from V and 0 bases from J, with 11 bases in between. The CDR3 DNA follows: TGTGCCAGCAGTTTAGGGCACCTTCTAGCCAAAAACATTCAGTACTTC. Its protein product is CASSLGHLLAKNIQYF.

This clonotype appeared a few times. The chain combines TRBV20-1 with TRBJ1-6; 8 nucleotides line up with TRBD1. The CDR3 loop spans 14 amino acids. V shed 4 bases and J 5 bases; nucleotides not matched to a gene: 4. Germline V gene lookup returns CDR1 DFQATT and CDR2 SNEGSKA (reference sequence). The CDR3 reads CSANQGADNSPLHF. The CDR3 DNA reads as TGCAGTGCTAATCAGGGGGCGGATAATTCACCCCTCCACTTT.

The rearrangement links TRBV24-1 to TRBJ2-5; 9 bases map to TRBD2. Germline assignment: CDR1 KGHDR and CDR2 SFDVKD. Trimming cost V 5 bases and J 4 bases; bases outside gene matches: 10. CDR3 length equals 16 residues. CDR3 in amino acids: CATSGSTRTSAETQYF. CDR3 bases: TGTGCCACCAGTGGCTCTACTCGGACTAGCGCAGAGACCCAGTACTTC.

The chain combines TRBV27 with TRBJ1-2, with D possibly matching TRBD1 (6 bases). With 4 bases removed from V and 1 base from J, the gap between germline ends came to 19 bases. Looked up from germline, CDR1 is MNHEY and CDR2 is SMNVEV (reference sequence). CDR3 length equals 17 residues. CDR3 loop: CASSSGPHREINYGYTF. In DNA form, the CDR3 reads TGTGCCAGCAGTTCCGGCCCCCACAGGGAAATTAACTATGGCTACACCTTC.

The DNA for the CDR3 is TGTGCCAGCAGTGACTTAGGCGAGCTCACGCAGTATTTT. This codes for CASSDLGELTQYF. The chain employs TRBV6-5 and TRBJ2-3; D is uncertain. V was pared by 5 bases and J by 9 bases, with 15 bases between. CDR3 length: 13 residues. CDR1 is MNHEY, CDR2 SVGAGI, per germline.

V is TRBV7-2 and J is TRBJ2-2; D might be TRBD1 (5 bases). CDR3 length equals 15 residues. V was shortened by 5 bases and J by 0 bases, with 10 bases between the two germline ends. Germline CDR1 reads SGHTA; CDR2 reads FQGNSA. CDR3 residues: CASSPRGSNTGELFF. Written as DNA, the CDR3 is TGTGCCAGCAGCCCTAGGGGTTCGAACACCGGGGAGCTGTTTTTT.

The chain recombines TRBV9 with TRBJ2-2, with D perhaps TRBD1 (5 bases). This CDR3 is built from 15 residues. CDR1 and CDR2 (germline): SGDLS, YYNGEE. V shed 0 bases and J shed 3 bases, with 9 bases lying between them. The CDR3 bases are TGTGCCAGCAGCGTAGCAGGGTTTCACACCGGGGAGCTGTTTTTT. This translates into CASSVAGFHTGELFF.

This clonotype was counted a few times. The chain recombines TRBV12-3 or TRBV12-4 with TRBJ1-5; no clear D. Trimming removed 7 bases from V and 3 bases from J, with 16 bases in between. The length of the CDR3 is 15 residues. The CDR3 loop is CASTQEWGHNQPQHF. As DNA, the CDR3 is TGTGCCAGCACTCAAGAATGGGGTCACAATCAGCCCCAGCATTTT.

This clonotype was seen a few times. This chain uses TRBV20-1 with TRBJ2-7; 7 bases agree with TRBD1. This CDR3 comprises 14 residues. Per the germline V gene, CDR1 is DFQATT and CDR2 is SNEGSKA (reference sequence). With 3 bases clipped from V and 2 bases from J, the junction kept 7 bases outside the gene matches. CDR3 amino acids: CSASRDSRTYEQYF. The CDR3 DNA sequence: TGCAGTGCTAGCCGGGACAGCCGGACCTACGAGCAGTACTTC.

The V and J genes are TRBV7-9 and TRBJ2-1; TRBD2 agrees at 10 bases. The V and J ends lost 5 bases and 3 bases, in that order; junction bases with no gene match: 4. The CDR3 length is 15 residues. From germline, CDR1 is SEHNR and CDR2 FQNEAQ (reference sequence). CDR3 DNA: TGTGCCAGCAGCCCACTAGCGGGACTCTACAATGAGCAGTTCTTC. Translated: CASSPLAGLYNEQFF.

J is TRBJ2-1 and V is TRBV6-5; D possibly matches TRBD1 or TRBD2 (5 bases each). V shed 2 bases and J shed 8 bases, with 16 bases lying between them. The CDR3 spans 15 residues. In germline, CDR1 is MNHEY, CDR2 SVGAGI. For the CDR3, the DNA is TGTGCCAGCAGTTACCGCCAGGGAGTCTTCGATGAGCAGTTCTTC. Translation: CASSYRQGVFDEQFF.

This clonotype was picked up a small number of times. The CDR3 region is CSVALGQGASPLHF. In nucleotides, the CDR3 is TGCAGCGTTGCTTTGGGACAGGGGGCGTCACCCCTCCACTTT. The rearrangement joins TRBV29-1 to TRBJ1-6; the match to TRBD1 covers 12 bases. CDR1 and CDR2 (germline): SQVTM, ANQGSEA. The CDR3 loop spans 14 amino acids. With V trimmed by 4 bases and J by 10 bases, 5 bases remained unmatched.

With respect to this clonotype: One end of the junction is discordant with germline, which a read error may explain. The chain joins TRBV7-2 to TRBJ2-7; TRBD2 aligns across 14 bases. The CDR3 sequence is 16 residues long. Looked up from germline, CDR1 is SGHTA and CDR2 is FQGNSA. Here the CDR3 DNA reads TGTGCCTGCAGCTTAGAAGGGACTAGCGGGAGTCGCGAGCAGTACTTC. Its translation: CACSLEGTSGSREQYF.

This sequence joins TRBV4-2 and TRBJ2-1, with TRBD2 identical over 9 bases. The CDR3 is 17 amino acids. Germline-derived CDR1 and CDR2 are LGHNA and YNFKEQ. The J segment lost 3 bases and the V segment lost 0 bases, leaving 6 bases of the junction unmatched. CDR3 in DNA: TGTGCCAGCAGCCAAGAGGTTAGCGGGGGAGTCTACAATGAGCAGTTCTTC. Its protein is CASSQEVSGGVYNEQFF.

This clonotype was recorded many times. The chain employs TRBV27 and TRBJ2-7; tentatively, D is TRBD1 (5 bases). CDR1 is MNHEY and CDR2 is SMNVEV in the germline V gene (reference sequence). V was clipped by 6 bases and J by 0 bases, with 9 bases between them. The CDR3 extends over 13 amino acids. The CDR3 region has the DNA TGTGCCAGCAGACGAAGGGGCTCCTACGAGCAGTACTTC. Residues: CASRRRGSYEQYF.

This chain joins TRBV7-6 and TRBJ2-5, with 8 bases matching TRBD2. In germline, CDR1 is SGHVS, CDR2 FNYEAQ. This CDR3 has 14 residues. V lost 5 bases to trimming and J lost 7 bases; unmatched junction nucleotides: 9. As DNA, the CDR3 is TGTGCCAGCAGCGCCGAGACTAGCGCCTTGACCCAGTACTTC. Its translation is CASSAETSALTQYF. Using reference TRBV7-6 and TRBJ2-5 for the parts outside the CDR3, the full variable domain is GAGVSQSPRYKVTKRGQDVALRCDPISGHVSLYWYRQALGQGPEFLTYFNYEAQQDKSGLPNDRFSAERPEGSISTLTIQRTEQRDSAMYRCASSAETSALTQYFGPGTRLLVL.

In regard to this clonotype: The junction and the germline gene differ at one end; a read error may be behind it. The J gene is TRBJ2-5, the V gene TRBV20-1; tentatively, D is TRBD2 (5 bases). There are 14 residues in the CDR3. CDR1 is DFQATT, CDR2 SNEGSKA, per germline (reference sequence). The CDR3 nucleotides are TGCAGTGCTAGAGTCCTCGGGGATAGGGAGACCAAGTACTTC. Protein: CSARVLGDRETKYF.

This clonotype has a handful of counts. The chain has TRBV18 and TRBJ2-1; the D gene is possibly TRBD2 (5 bases). Trimming removed 8 bases at V and 0 bases at J, with 20 bases between. Germline assignment: CDR1 KGHSH and CDR2 LQKENI. CDR3 size: 17 residues. The CDR3 DNA is TGTGCCAGCCCGGGCGGGCGATCCCGGAGCTCCTACAATGAGCAGTTCTTC. Translated, it gives CASPGGRSRSSYNEQFF.

The chain is built from TRBV20-1 and TRBJ2-3; D not certain. Germline-derived CDR1 and CDR2 are DFQATT and SNEGSKA (reference sequence). Trimming took off 5 bases at V and 0 bases at J, with 6 bases between the two ends. CDR3 length: 12 amino acids. DNA for the CDR3: TGCAGTGCTGCCGATAGCACAGATACGCAGTATTTT. Translation: CSAADSTDTQYF.

The chain uses TRBV20-1 and TRBJ2-1; weak D call: TRBD1 (6 bases). There are 15 residues in the CDR3. Germline loops: CDR1 DFQATT, CDR2 SNEGSKA (reference sequence). The V and J ends lost 5 bases and 4 bases respectively, with 18 bases between them. In DNA, the CDR3 is TGCAGTGCTGGGGGCCTCCCTGGGGCTTACAATGAGCAGTTCTTC. Protein sequence: CSAGGLPGAYNEQFF.

The rearrangement links TRBV7-3 to TRBJ2-7, with TRBD2 matching over 12 bases. Trimming at V came to 5 bases and at J to 5 bases, leaving 10 bases not matched to a gene. The CDR3 loop spans 16 amino acids. From germline, CDR1 is SGHTA and CDR2 FQGTGA. The CDR3 here is CASSRTRLAGVDEQYF. The CDR3 bases are TGTGCCAGCAGCCGTACGCGACTAGCGGGAGTGGACGAGCAGTACTTC.

The rearrangement joins TRBV6-2 or TRBV6-3 to TRBJ2-1, with 8 positions matching TRBD2. In germline, CDR1 is MNHEY, CDR2 SVGEGT. V was pared by 5 bases and J by 7 bases, with 13 bases of the junction left unmatched. The CDR3 sequence is 16 residues long. The CDR3 DNA is TGTGCCAGCAGTACCCGAAGCGGGAGCGGCCTTAATGAGCAGTTCTTC. Amino acids: CASSTRSGSGLNEQFF.

V gene TRBV20-1 combines with J gene TRBJ2-1, with D possibly TRBD1 on 6 matching bases. V lost 5 bases, J lost 2 bases, and 13 bases lay in between. The germline gives CDR1 DFQATT, CDR2 SNEGSKA (reference sequence). This CDR3 is built from 14 residues. The CDR3 DNA follows: TGCAGTGCTCCCGGACAGAACACCTACAATGAGCAGTTCTTC. This codes for CSAPGQNTYNEQFF.

The chain recombines TRBV5-1 with TRBJ2-2, with no clear D. V lost 5 bases to trimming and J lost 0 bases, with 14 bases between them. Germline lookup yields CDR1 SGHRS and CDR2 YFSETQ. This CDR3 comprises 16 residues. The CDR3 sequence is CASSYGSPANTGELFF. The CDR3 coding sequence is TGCGCCAGCAGTTATGGTTCACCCGCGAACACCGGGGAGCTGTTTTTT.

This clonotype appeared many times. V is TRBV20-1 and J is TRBJ1-5; 8 nucleotides match TRBD1. V shed 3 bases, J shed 2 bases, and the junction held 9 bases outside the gene matches. The CDR3 length is 16 residues. CDR1 is DFQATT, CDR2 SNEGSKA, per germline (reference sequence). The CDR3, as DNA: TGCAGTGCTAGTCCCCGGACAGGGTATCGCAATCAGCCCCAGCATTTT. Encoded protein: CSASPRTGYRNQPQHF.